Following are 5 T cell receptor beta chains from one sample sequenced in a study of STAT5B mutations in CD4+ large granular lymphocyte leukemia (dated by TCRdb to between 2021 and 2023). Library method: the immunoSEQ multiplex PCR assay. TCRdb carries this immuneACCESS record with in-frame sequences only. Its versions omit some clonotypes, under half of them owing to an unresolved V gene in the studies checked, with the rest unexplained. The sample yields about 34,000 clones; about 91% were counted once. The ten biggest clones cover approximately 0.97% of the sample. Source material: CD4+ T cells from blood buffy coats. The receptors come from a human donor in good health.

The rearrangement joins TRBV11-2 to TRBJ2-7; 11 nucleotides line up with TRBD2. Germline V lookup: CDR1 SGHAT, CDR2 FQNNGV. This CDR3 contains 17 residues. The ends lost 0 bases at V and 3 bases at J; junction bases unmatched: 7. This chain's CDR3 is CASSLDGGTSGYYEQYF. CDR3 DNA: TGTGCCAGCAGCTTAGACGGGGGGACTAGCGGATACTACGAGCAGTACTTC.

This chain uses TRBV29-1 with TRBJ2-7; D might be TRBD2 (6 bases). CDR3 length: 14 residues. V dropped 6 bases and J dropped 0 bases, with 15 bases sitting between them. The germline CDR1 and CDR2 sequences are SQVTM and ANQGSEA. Here the CDR3 reads CSVRGRRDSYEQYF. CDR3 nucleotide sequence: TGCAGCGTAAGGGGCCGGCGGGACTCCTACGAGCAGTACTTC.

The chain joins TRBV6-1 to TRBJ2-7; 10 bases map to TRBD1. The germline V gene encodes CDR1 MNHNS and CDR2 SASEGT. The CDR3 totals 16 residues. Trimming cost V 0 bases and J 6 bases; bases outside gene matches: 8. CDR3 nucleotide sequence: TGTGCCAGCAGTGAAGCGGACCGGGACAGGGGCTCCGAGCAGTACTTC. The encoded protein is CASSEADRDRGSEQYF.

V gene TRBV29-1 combines with J gene TRBJ2-1; TRBD2 might be the D (6 bases). Germline V gene sequence: CDR1 SQVTM, CDR2 ANQGSEA. CDR3 size: 13 residues. The CDR3: CSALGGVGNEQFF. CDR3 DNA: TGCAGTGCCCTAGGCGGGGTTGGTAATGAGCAGTTCTTC.

J is TRBJ2-7 and V is TRBV27, with a tentative D call TRBD2 (5 bases). The CDR3 loop spans 12 amino acids. Germline loops: CDR1 MNHEY, CDR2 SMNVEV (reference sequence). The V end was cut by 7 bases, the J end by 3 bases, with 10 bases between. CDR3 bases: TGTGCCAGCACCCCGGGGAGCTACGAGCAGTACTTC. Its translation: CASTPGSYEQYF.